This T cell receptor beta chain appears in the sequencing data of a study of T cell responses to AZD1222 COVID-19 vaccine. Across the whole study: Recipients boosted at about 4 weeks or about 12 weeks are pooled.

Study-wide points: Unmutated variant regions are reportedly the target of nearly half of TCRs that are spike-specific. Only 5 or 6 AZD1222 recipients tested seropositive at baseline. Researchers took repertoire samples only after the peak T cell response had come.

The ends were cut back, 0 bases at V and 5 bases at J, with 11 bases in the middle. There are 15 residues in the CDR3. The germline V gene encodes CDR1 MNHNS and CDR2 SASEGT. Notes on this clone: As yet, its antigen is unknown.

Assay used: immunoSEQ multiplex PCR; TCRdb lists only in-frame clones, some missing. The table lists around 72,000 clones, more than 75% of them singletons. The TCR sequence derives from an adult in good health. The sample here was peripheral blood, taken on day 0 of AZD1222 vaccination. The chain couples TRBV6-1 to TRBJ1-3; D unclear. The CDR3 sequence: CASSEATGVRNTIYF. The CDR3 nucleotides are TGTGCCAGCAGTGAAGCGACCGGGGTCCGAAACACCATATATTTT.